The present T cell receptor beta chain was sequenced within a study of T cell repertoires in aging, cancer and after chemotherapy. Study-level information: Six age groups, ranging from 30 or younger to 70 or older, included the donors. Over several months to years, re-sampled healthy donor repertoires clearly shared clones. Findings and caveats of the study: Immunological memory after chemotherapy cannot be judged from the repertoire data. Loss of evenness, beyond lost richness, contributed to age-related TCR diversity decline in cancer patients.

The template was genomic DNA from peripheral blood, not RNA. Details on this clonotype: What it recognizes is unknown.

A mixed TRB-A/B primer pool amplified rearranged TRB by multiplex touch-down PCR. TCRdb recomputed calls from the multiplex PCR reads with MiXCR, one row per CDR3 protein. The data contain around 13,000 distinct CDR3 sequences, under 40% of them singletons. The CDR3 loop spans 14 amino acids. Trimming pared 5 bases from V and 5 bases from J, leaving 13 bases between. The germline CDR1 and CDR2 sequences are PRHDT and FYEKMQ (reference sequence). The TCR sequence derives from a human donor in good health. The donor label of this sample is uncertain. The V call is TRBV13, the J call TRBJ1-5, with D uncertain. The sample taken for sequencing was blood. DNA of the CDR3: TGTGCCAGCAGCAGCCGGGCCAAAGATCAGCCCCAGCATTTT. Translation: CASSSRAKDQPQHF.